This T cell receptor (beta chain) stems from a study of response to subunit inactivated influenza vaccine. Ten or more counts support this clonotype. What it recognizes is unknown. Losses at the gene ends were 1 base for V and 7 bases for J; bases not matched to a gene: 11. The CDR3 extends over 15 amino acids. Germline V gene data show CDR1 as DFQATT and CDR2 as SNEGSKA (reference sequence). TCRdb passed the RT-PCR reads through MiXCR, listing each CDR3 protein once. The table has more than 550,000 distinct CDR3 sequences, 12% seen once. Study-level results: Authors suggested that a seasonal influenza vaccination recruits few new T cells each time.

The clonotype originates from a man aged 45-65 years who received an inactivated influenza vaccine. Sequenced here: PBMCs from blood, sampled on the day of vaccination. V usage is TRBV20-1 and J usage is TRBJ2-5, with 8 bases lining up with TRBD2. The CDR3 loop is CSARVASGSRGTQYF. DNA for the CDR3: TGCAGTGCTAGAGTTGCTAGCGGGTCACGAGGGACCCAGTACTTC.